This TCR beta chain was captured by sequencing in a study of blood T cell repertoires in COVID-19. Across the study: COVID-19 samples, acute and convalescent, were from the United States, Italy and Spain.

Authors' processing steps: Amplification with reference gene primers provided the estimates of nucleated cell counts. Assay used: immunoSEQ multiplex PCR; TCRdb lists only in-frame clones, some missing. From that table come the V and J calls and clone size; the DNA was used to work out D and trimming. The sample yields 150,000 to 200,000 clones, around four fifths seen once. The CDR3 runs 11 residues. The V and J ends lost 5 bases and 8 bases respectively, with 9 bases between them. CDR1 is SGHAT, CDR2 FQDESV, per germline (reference sequence). In terms of age and location, participants ranged from about 18 to 89 years and lived in about two dozen US areas. Donors were grouped by their self-reported clinical history.

The TCR sequence derives from an older man who had been exposed to COVID-19. The V call is TRBV11-1, the J call TRBJ1-2, with a weak D call TRBD1 (5 bases). What was sequenced was PBMCs or T cells enriched from blood (not recorded which). The CDR3 region is CASSPWGGYTF. The CDR3 coding sequence is TGTGCCAGCAGCCCTTGGGGCGGCTACACCTTC.